This TCR beta chain was observed in a study of vaccination effects on CD4 cells after COVID-19. The method was immunoSEQ multiplex PCR; TCRdb's version includes in-frame clones alone and lacks a portion of them. This sample has fewer than 40,000 clones, with around 67% found just once. CDR1 is MNHEY and CDR2 is SVGAGI in the germline V gene. The CDR3 sequence is 11 residues long. The junction had 5 bases not matched to a gene; V was cut back by 4 bases and J by 14 bases. Worth noting for this clone: Its target is not known.

Having been cultured for about ten days, the cells underwent CD4+ T cell isolation. Among the vaccine recipients, none had a prior SARS-CoV-2 infection, and nucleocapsid antibodies were negative. A half-volume exchange with IL-2 medium occurred on days 3 and 7. The genes are TRBV6-5 and TRBJ2-3, with 8 bases aligning to TRBD2. The specimen was CD4+ T cells from PBMCs cultured without peptide, collected before COVID-19 vaccination. The origin of this receptor is a human donor who received a COVID-19 vaccine. This CDR3 reads CASSFGRAWYF. As DNA, the CDR3 is TGTGCCAGCAGTTTCGGGAGGGCCTGGTATTTT.